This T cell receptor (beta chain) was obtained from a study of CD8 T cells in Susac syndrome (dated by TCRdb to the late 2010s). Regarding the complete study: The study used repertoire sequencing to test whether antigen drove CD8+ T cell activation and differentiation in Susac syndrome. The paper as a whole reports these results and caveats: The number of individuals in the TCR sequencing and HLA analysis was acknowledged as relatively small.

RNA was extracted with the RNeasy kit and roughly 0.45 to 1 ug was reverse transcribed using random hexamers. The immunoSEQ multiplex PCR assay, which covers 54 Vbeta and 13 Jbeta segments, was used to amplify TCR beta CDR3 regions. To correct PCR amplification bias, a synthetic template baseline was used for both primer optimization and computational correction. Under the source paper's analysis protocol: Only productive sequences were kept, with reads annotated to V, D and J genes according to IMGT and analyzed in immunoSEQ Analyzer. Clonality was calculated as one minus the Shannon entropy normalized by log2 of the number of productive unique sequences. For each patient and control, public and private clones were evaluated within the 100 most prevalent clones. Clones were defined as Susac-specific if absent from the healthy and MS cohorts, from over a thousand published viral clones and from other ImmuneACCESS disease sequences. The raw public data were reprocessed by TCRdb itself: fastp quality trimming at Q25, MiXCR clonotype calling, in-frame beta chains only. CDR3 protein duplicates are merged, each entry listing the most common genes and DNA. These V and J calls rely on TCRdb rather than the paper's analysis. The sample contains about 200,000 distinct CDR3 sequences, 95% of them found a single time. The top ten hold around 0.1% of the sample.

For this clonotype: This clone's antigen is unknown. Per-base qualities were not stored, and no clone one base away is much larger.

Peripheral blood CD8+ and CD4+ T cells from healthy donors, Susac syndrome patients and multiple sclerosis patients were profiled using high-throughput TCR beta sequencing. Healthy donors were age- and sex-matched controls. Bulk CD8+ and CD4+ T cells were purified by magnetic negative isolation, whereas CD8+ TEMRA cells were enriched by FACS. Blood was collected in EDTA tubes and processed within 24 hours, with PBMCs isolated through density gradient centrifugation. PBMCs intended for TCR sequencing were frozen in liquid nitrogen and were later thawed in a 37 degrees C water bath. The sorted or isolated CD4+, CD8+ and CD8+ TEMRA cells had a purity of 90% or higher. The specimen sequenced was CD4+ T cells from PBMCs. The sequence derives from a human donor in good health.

The nucleotides read TGTGCCAGCAGCCCCCTTAGCTCTGGGGCCAACGTCCTGACTTTC. Its translation is CASSPLSSGANVLTF. The chain joins TRBV7-2 to TRBJ2-6; the D gene is unclear. The CDR3 measures 15 amino acids from cysteine to phenylalanine. The DNA shown is the 45-base CDR3, in frame from base 1. V loses 5 bases, J loses 0 bases, and the germline ends lie 8 bases apart. The CDR1 and CDR2 encoded by the germline V gene are SGHTA and FQGNSA.